This TCR beta chain is drawn from a study of cytomegalovirus exposure and HLA in healthy donors. Germline CDR1 is LGHNA and CDR2 is YSLEER. The CDR3 extends over 14 amino acids. V lost 1 base to trimming and J lost 2 bases, with 6 bases between them. A word on this clone: Its target is unknown.

The PCR used 60 Vbeta and 13 Jbeta primers. Produced via immunoSEQ multiplex PCR; TCRdb's table is partial and in-frame only. The sample shows some 100,000 clones, about 72% of them seen only once. The study's findings and limits: A prior analysis recorded that most TCR beta V segments were productive about 87% or about 30% of the time. Later analysis suggested links between common viral pathogens and several top significant clusters.

V and J are TRBV4-3 and TRBJ1-5; unclear D gene. The receptor comes from a man aged 45-65 years in good health and CMV-seropositive. The sequencing sample was made of PBMCs. The CDR3 DNA sequence: TGCGCCAGCAGCCAAGCAGGCGGCAATCAGCCCCAGCATTTT. Translating gives CASSQAGGNQPQHF.